A single sample is the source of the 9 T cell receptor beta chains below, sequenced in a study of T-cell memory formation after mild COVID-19. TCRdb reprocessed the 5' RACE reads with MiXCR, giving one entry per CDR3 protein. The sample consists of a few hundred thousand distinct CDR3 sequences, less than 25% of them appearing once. Sequenced input: PBMCs or a T cell subset sorted from them (not recorded which). The source of these receptors is an adult woman who had mild COVID-19 (a few samples of this study predate the infection). Cell type and time point are not known.

This chain uses TRBV15 with TRBJ2-5; TRBD1 is a possible D gene (5 bases). Deletions cut 1 base from V and 1 base from J, with 7 bases between. Per the germline V gene, CDR1 is LNHNV and CDR2 is YYDKDF (reference sequence). This CDR3 spans 14 amino acids. The chain's CDR3 is CATSRGRAQETQYF. The DNA for the CDR3 is TGTGCCACCAGCAGAGGCAGGGCCCAAGAGACCCAGTACTTC.

This clonotype was counted ten times or more. This sequence joins TRBV20-1 and TRBJ1-2, with a tentative D call TRBD1 (6 bases). Trimming cost V 3 bases and J 4 bases, with 9 bases left between them. From germline, CDR1 is DFQATT and CDR2 SNEGSKA (reference sequence). The CDR3 sequence is 12 residues long. The CDR3 sequence is CSARVGAYGYTF. The CDR3 DNA sequence: TGCAGTGCTAGGGTGGGGGCCTATGGCTACACCTTC.

The chain's CDR3 is CASSMGPETYEQYF. CDR3 bases: TGCGCCAGCAGCATGGGACCCGAAACCTACGAGCAGTACTTC. The rearrangement joins TRBV5-1 to TRBJ2-7; D tentatively fits TRBD1 or TRBD2 (5 bases each). The CDR3 is 14 amino acids. V was shortened by 4 bases and J by 2 bases, with 13 bases between the two germline ends. Germline V gene sequence: CDR1 SGHRS, CDR2 YFSETQ.

This rearrangement joins TRBV20-1 to TRBJ2-5; the D gene could be TRBD1 or TRBD2 (6 bases each). Germline V gene sequence: CDR1 DFQATT, CDR2 SNEGSKA (reference sequence). Between the trimmed V and J ends, which lost 5 bases and 6 bases, there was a span of 16 bases. The CDR3 spans 13 residues. The CDR3 sequence: CSASWGAKKTQYF. The CDR3 region has the DNA TGCAGTGCTTCATGGGGGGCCAAAAAGACCCAGTACTTC.

In its sample, this clonotype was seen a few times. The chain carries TRBV2 and TRBJ2-3, with 9 positions matching TRBD2. This CDR3 has 16 residues. J gave up 1 base and V 5 bases, and 7 bases lay outside the gene matches. Germline CDR1 and CDR2: SNHLY and FYNNEI. In nucleotides, the CDR3 is TGTGCCAGCAGTCCGGTCCCTAGCGGGGGCACAGATACGCAGTATTTT. This gives the protein CASSPVPSGGTDTQYF.

The rearrangement joins TRBV7-9 to TRBJ2-2, with unresolved D. The CDR3 covers 12 residues. V was shortened by 7 bases and J by 4 bases, with 7 bases between the two germline ends. Germline CDR1 and CDR2: SEHNR and FQNEAQ (reference sequence). CDR3 sequence (DNA): TGTGCCAGCATCCGCTCCACCGGGGAGCTGTTTTTT. This gives the protein CASIRSTGELFF.

The chain employs TRBV2 and TRBJ1-2; unclear D gene. The CDR3 is made up of 11 amino acids. CDR1 is SNHLY, CDR2 FYNNEI, per germline. V lost 6 bases, J lost 10 bases, and 12 bases lay in between. CDR3 protein: CASSPDDVYTF. DNA of the CDR3: TGTGCCAGCAGCCCCGACGATGTCTACACCTTC.

The V and J genes are TRBV2 and TRBJ2-7; D might be TRBD1 or TRBD2, each matching 5 bases. Germline CDR1 SNHLY, CDR2 FYNNEI. This CDR3 is 14 amino acids long. With 8 bases removed from V and 1 base from J, the gap between germline ends came to 15 bases. For the CDR3, the DNA is TGTGCCAGCTTTGTCGGGACGTCTTCCTACGAGCAGTACTTC. Amino acids: CASFVGTSSYEQYF.

This sequence joins TRBV6-5 and TRBJ2-5; the D gene could be TRBD1 or TRBD2 (7 bases each). The CDR3 contains 14 residues. CDR1 MNHEY and CDR2 SVGAGI come from the germline V gene. V lost 7 bases to trimming and J lost 4 bases, with 16 bases between them. The CDR3 loop reads CASKRGQMGETQYF. In DNA, the CDR3 is TGTGCCAGCAAGCGGGGACAGATGGGAGAGACCCAGTACTTC.